The entry below gives a single T cell receptor beta chain sequence along with its context. What it binds is not known. The same CDR3 also results from other DNA sequences found in this sample. Primers: 60 Vbeta forward and 13 Jbeta reverse. Generated by immunoSEQ multiplex PCR, the TCRdb table keeps only in-frame clones and is missing some. The sample yields about 91,000 clones, more than 70% seen once. The sample is drawn from a study of cytomegalovirus exposure and HLA in healthy donors. Study results and limitations: No immune exposure information besides CMV serostatus was available. Association of a missense DCLRE1C variant with TCR beta V- and J-gene trimming was reported in a later analysis.

Germline V gives CDR1 SGHVS, CDR2 FQNEAQ. This CDR3 has 15 amino acids. Trimming took 5 bases from V and 3 from J, leaving 13 bases between them. V and J are TRBV7-8 and TRBJ2-2, with D tentatively TRBD1 (6 bases). The sequencing sample was made of PBMCs. The clonotype comes from a male donor in good health and CMV-seropositive. As DNA, the CDR3 is TGTGCCAGCAGCCACCTAGGGGGACACACCGGGGAGCTGTTTTTT. Translating gives CASSHLGGHTGELFF. The entire variable domain, with the rest obtained from reference TRBV7-8 and TRBJ2-2, is as follows: GAGVSQSPRYKVAKRGQDVALRCDPISGHVSLFWYQQALGQGPEFLTYFQNEAQLDKSGLPSDRFFAERPEGSVSTLKIQRTQQEDSAVYLCASSHLGGHTGELFFGEGSRLTVL.